This T cell receptor beta chain stems from a study of OX40 agonist ivuxolimab in advanced cancers. Sequenced by immunoSEQ multiplex PCR; TCRdb stores in-frame clones only, minus some. The sample records about 83,000 clones, 84% being singletons. This receptor was identified in an adult with an advanced solid tumor such as melanoma, head and neck, liver or kidney cancer. Sequencing used CD4+ or CD8+ T cells sorted from blood, obtained in a trial of the OX40 agonist ivuxolimab.

The CDR3 sequence is CSAGQGAGGGYTF. In DNA form, the CDR3 reads TGCAGCGCTGGACAGGGGGCAGGGGGGGGCTACACCTTC. This chain joins TRBV29-1 and TRBJ1-2, with TRBD1 matching 11 bases. This CDR3 has 13 residues. The junction had 9 bases not matched to a gene; V was cut back by 7 bases and J by 8 bases. Germline V lookup: CDR1 SQVTM, CDR2 ANQGSEA.